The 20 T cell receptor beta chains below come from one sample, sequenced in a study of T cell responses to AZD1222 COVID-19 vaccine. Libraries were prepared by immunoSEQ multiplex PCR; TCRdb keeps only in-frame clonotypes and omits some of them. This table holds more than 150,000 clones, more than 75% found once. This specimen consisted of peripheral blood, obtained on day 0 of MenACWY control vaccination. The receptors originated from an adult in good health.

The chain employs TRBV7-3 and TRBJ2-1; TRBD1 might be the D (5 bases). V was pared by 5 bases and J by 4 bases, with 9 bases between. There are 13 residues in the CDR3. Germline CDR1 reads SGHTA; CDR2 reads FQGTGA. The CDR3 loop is CASSRGPYNEQFF. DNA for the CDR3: TGTGCCAGCAGCAGGGGTCCATACAATGAGCAGTTCTTC.

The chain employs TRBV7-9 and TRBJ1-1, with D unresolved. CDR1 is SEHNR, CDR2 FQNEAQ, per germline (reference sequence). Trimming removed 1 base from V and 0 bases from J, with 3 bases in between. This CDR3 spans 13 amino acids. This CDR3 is CASSLVLNTEAFF. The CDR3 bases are TGTGCCAGCAGCTTAGTCCTGAACACTGAAGCTTTCTTT.

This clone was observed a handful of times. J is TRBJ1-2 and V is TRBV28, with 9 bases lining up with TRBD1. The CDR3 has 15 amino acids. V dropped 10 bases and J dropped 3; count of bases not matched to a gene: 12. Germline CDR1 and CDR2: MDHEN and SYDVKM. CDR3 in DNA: TGTGCCACGGAGAAGAGGGGACAGGGACACTATGGCTACACCTTC. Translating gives CATEKRGQGHYGYTF.

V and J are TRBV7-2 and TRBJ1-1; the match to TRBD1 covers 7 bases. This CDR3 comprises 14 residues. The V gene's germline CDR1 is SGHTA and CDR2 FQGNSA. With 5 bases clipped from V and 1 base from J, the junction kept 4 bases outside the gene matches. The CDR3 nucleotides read TGTGCCAGCAGCGTAGACAGGGCGAACACTGAAGCTTTCTTT. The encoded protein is CASSVDRANTEAFF.

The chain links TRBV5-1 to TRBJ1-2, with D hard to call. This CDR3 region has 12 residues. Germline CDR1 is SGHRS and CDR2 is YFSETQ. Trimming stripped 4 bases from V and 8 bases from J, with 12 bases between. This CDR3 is CASSPDAVGYTF. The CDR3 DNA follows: TGCGCCAGCAGCCCCGATGCGGTGGGCTACACCTTC. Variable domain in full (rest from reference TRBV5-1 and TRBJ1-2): KAGVTQTPRYLIKTRGQQVTLSCSPISGHRSVSWYQQTPGQGLQFLFEYFSETQRNKGNFPGRFSGRQFSNSRSEMNVSTLELGDSALYLCASSPDAVGYTFGSGTRLTVV.

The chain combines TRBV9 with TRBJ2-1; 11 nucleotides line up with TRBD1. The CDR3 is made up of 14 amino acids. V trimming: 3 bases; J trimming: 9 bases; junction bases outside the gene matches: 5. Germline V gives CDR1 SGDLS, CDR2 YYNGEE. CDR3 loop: CASSGGQGASEQFF. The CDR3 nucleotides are TGTGCCAGCAGCGGCGGACAGGGGGCTAGTGAGCAGTTCTTC.

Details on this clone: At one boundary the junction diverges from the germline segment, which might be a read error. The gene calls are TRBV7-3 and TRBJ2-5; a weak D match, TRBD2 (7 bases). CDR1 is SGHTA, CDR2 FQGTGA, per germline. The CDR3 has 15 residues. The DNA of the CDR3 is TGTGCCAGCAGTTTAAGCGGGACACCACAAGAGACCCAGTACTTC. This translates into CASSLSGTPQETQYF.

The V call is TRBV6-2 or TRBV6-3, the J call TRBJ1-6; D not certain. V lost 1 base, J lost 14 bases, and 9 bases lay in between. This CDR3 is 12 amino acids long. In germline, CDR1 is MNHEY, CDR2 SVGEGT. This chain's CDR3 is CASSYWVESLHF. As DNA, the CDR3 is TGTGCCAGCAGTTACTGGGTGGAATCCCTCCACTTT.

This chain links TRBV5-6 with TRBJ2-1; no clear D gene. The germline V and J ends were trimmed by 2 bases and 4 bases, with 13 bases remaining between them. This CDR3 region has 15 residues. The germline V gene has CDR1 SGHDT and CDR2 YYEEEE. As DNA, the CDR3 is TGTGCCAGCAGCTTTTTGGGGTCCCCATACAATGAGCAGTTCTTC. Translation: CASSFLGSPYNEQFF. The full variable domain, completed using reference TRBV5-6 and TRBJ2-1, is DAGVTQSPTHLIKTRGQQVTLRCSPKSGHDTVSWYQQALGQGPQFIFQYYEEEERQRGNFPDRFSGHQFPNYSSELNVNALLLGDSALYLCASSFLGSPYNEQFFGPGTRLTVL.

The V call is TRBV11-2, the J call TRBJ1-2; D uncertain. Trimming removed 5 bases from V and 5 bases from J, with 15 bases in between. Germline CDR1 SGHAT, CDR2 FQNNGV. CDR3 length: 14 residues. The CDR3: CASSLKAGPYGYTF. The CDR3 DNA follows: TGTGCCAGCAGCCTAAAGGCGGGTCCGTATGGCTACACCTTC. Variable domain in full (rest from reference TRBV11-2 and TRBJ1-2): EAGVAQSPRYKIIEKRQSVAFWCNPISGHATLYWYQQILGQGPKLLIQFQNNGVVDDSQLPKDRFSAERLKGVDSTLKIQPAKLEDSAVYLCASSLKAGPYGYTFGSGTRLTVV.

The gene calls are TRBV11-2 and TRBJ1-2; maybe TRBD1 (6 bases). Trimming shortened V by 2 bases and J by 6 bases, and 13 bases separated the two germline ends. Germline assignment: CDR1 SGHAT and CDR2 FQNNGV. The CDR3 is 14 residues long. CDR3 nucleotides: TGTGCCAGCAGCTTAAGGAGGGGGGCGGATGGCTACACCTTC. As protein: CASSLRRGADGYTF.

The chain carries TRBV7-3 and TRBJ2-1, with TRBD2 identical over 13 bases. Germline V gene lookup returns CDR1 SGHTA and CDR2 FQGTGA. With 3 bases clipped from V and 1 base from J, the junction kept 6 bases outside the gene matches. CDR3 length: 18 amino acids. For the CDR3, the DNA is TGTGCCAGCAGCTTTCGACTAGCGGGAGGCCCTTCCTACAATGAGCAGTTCTTC. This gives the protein CASSFRLAGGPSYNEQFF.

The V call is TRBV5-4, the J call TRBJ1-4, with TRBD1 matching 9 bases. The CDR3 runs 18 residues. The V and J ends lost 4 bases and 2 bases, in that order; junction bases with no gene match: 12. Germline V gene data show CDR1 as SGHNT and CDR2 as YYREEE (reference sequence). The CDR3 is CASSKGQGGVGTNEKLFF. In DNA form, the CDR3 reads TGTGCCAGCAGCAAGGGACAGGGCGGTGTGGGTACTAATGAAAAACTGTTTTTT.

In DNA form, the CDR3 reads TGTGCCAGTAGTCTCCGGCCAGGGGGCTCAACTAATGAAAAACTGTTTTTT. Its translation: CASSLRPGGSTNEKLFF. The chain carries TRBV19 and TRBJ1-4; TRBD1 agrees at 8 bases. This CDR3 is 17 amino acids long. CDR1 is LNHDA, CDR2 SQIVND, per germline (reference sequence). Unmatched junction bases numbered 8, after V lost 5 bases and J lost 0 bases.

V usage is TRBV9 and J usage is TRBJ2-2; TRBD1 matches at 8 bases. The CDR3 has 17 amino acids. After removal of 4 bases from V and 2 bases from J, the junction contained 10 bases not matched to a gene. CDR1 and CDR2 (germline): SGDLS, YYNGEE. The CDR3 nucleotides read TGTGCCAGCAGCACACGGCGGACAGGGCGCAACACCGGGGAGCTGTTTTTT. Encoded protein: CASSTRRTGRNTGELFF.

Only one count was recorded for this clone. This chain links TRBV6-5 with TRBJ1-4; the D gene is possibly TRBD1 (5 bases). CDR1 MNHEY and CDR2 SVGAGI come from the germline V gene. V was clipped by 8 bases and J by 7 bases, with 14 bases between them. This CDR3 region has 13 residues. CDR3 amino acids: CASSGTWGEKLFF. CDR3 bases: TGTGCCAGCTCCGGGACCTGGGGTGAAAAACTGTTTTTT.

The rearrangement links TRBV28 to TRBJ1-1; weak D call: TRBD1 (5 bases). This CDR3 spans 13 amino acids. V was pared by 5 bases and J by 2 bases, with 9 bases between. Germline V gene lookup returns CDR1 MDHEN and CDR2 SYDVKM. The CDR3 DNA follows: TGTGCCAGCAGTCGACAGTTAAACACTGAAGCTTTCTTT. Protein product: CASSRQLNTEAFF.

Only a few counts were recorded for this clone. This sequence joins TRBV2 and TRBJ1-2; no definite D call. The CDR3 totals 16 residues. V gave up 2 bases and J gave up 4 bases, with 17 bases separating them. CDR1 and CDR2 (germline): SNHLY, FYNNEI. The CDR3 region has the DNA TGTGCCAGCAGTGAATTAGAGTTTGGGATAGGCTATGGCTACACCTTC. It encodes CASSELEFGIGYGYTF. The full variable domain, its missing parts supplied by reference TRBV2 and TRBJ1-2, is EPEVTQTPSHQVTQMGQEVILRCVPISNHLYFYWYRQILGQKVEFLVSFYNNEISEKSEIFDDQFSVERPDGSNFTLKIRSTKLEDSAMYFCASSELEFGIGYGYTFGSGTRLTVV.

The CDR3 coding sequence is TGTGCCAGCAGCCTACGGCTTAATGAAAAACTGTTTTTT. Its translation: CASSLRLNEKLFF. This sequence joins TRBV25-1 and TRBJ1-4; D call uncertain. The CDR3 has 13 amino acids. Germline V lookup: CDR1 MGHDK, CDR2 SYGVNS. Trimming cost V 6 bases and J 4 bases, with 9 bases left between them.

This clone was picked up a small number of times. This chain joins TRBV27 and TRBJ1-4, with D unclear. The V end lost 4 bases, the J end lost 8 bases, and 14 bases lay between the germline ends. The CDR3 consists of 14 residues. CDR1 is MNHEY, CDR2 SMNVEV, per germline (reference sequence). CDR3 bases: TGTGCCAGCAGTTCTTTCCCCAGTTCCGAAAAACTGTTTTTT. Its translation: CASSSFPSSEKLFF.